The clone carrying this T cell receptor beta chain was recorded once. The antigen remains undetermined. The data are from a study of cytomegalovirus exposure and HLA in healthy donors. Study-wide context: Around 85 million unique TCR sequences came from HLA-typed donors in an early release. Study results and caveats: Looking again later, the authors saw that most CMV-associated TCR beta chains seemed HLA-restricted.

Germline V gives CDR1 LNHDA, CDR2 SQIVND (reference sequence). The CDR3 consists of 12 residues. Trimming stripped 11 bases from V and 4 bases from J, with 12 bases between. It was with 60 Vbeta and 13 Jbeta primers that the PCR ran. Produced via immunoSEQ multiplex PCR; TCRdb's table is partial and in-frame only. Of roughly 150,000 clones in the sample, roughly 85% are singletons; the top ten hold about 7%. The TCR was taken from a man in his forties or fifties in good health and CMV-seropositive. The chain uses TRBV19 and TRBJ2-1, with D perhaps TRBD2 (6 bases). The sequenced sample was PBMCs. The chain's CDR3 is CASSSVYNEQFF. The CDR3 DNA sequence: TGTGCCTCGTCTAGCGTGTACAATGAGCAGTTCTTC.